Shown below are 25 T cell receptor beta chains from a single sample sequenced in a study of post-analysis software for immune sequencing data (dated by TCRdb to 2013 to 2016). What the authors observed across the whole study: Four or five TRBV segments, including TRBV5-6, TRBV5-1 and TRBV20-1, were significantly more frequent in patients than controls.

Library generation was performed with PCR. The sequencing machine was an Illumina HiSeq 2500. To reduce PCR and sequencing biases, unique molecular identifiers were incorporated into the TCR beta cDNA libraries. The public reads were quality trimmed at Q25 with fastp and then assembled into clones with MiXCR by TCRdb, keeping productive beta chains. Entries are consolidated by CDR3 protein sequence, retaining the most common genes and DNA. Across this sample there are about 540,000 distinct CDR3 sequences, with roughly 34% seen only once. Around 5.9% of the sample is in the top ten clones. Antigens of these TCRs are unknown. The sequenced sample was blood. Source of these receptors: a girl under 18 with multiple sclerosis.

The rearrangement joins TRBV10-3 to TRBJ1-1; D gene unclear. Germline V lookup: CDR1 ENHRY, CDR2 SYGVKD. The CDR3 totals 16 residues. V was trimmed by 6 bases and J by 0 bases, leaving 17 bases between them. The CDR3 DNA reads TGTGCCATCAGGCCGGGCGCAGGAGACATGAACACTGAAGCTTTCTTT. It codes for CAIRPGAGDMNTEAFF.

The chain carries TRBV20-1 and TRBJ2-7; TRBD2 aligns across 9 bases. TRBJ2-5 matches the DNA end more closely, so the J call is doubtful. This CDR3 is 13 amino acids long. Germline assignment: CDR1 DFQATT and CDR2 SNEGSKA (reference sequence). This CDR3 is CSATAGGQETQYF. DNA of the CDR3: TGCAGTGCTACCGCGGGGGGGCAAGAGACCCAGTACTTC.

This chain uses TRBV6-1 with TRBJ2-7; tentatively, D is TRBD1 (6 bases). The length of the CDR3 is 13 residues. Trimming removed 2 bases from V and 3 bases from J, with 8 bases in between. From germline, CDR1 is MNHNS and CDR2 SASEGT. CDR3 sequence reads: CASSERTDYEQYF. The CDR3 DNA follows: TGTGCCAGCAGTGAAAGGACAGACTACGAGCAGTACTTC.

This clonotype was counted ten times or more. The V and J genes are TRBV21-1 and TRBJ2-1; TRBD1 is the table's D call and was not checked against the DNA. TRBV21-1 is a pseudogene segment. The CDR3 spans 16 residues. As DNA, the CDR3 is TGTGCCAGCAGCAAAGGTAGAGACAGGGGGCGTCTTGAGCAGTTCTTC. This encodes CASSKGRDRGRLEQFF.

A few counts support this clonotype. The chain employs TRBV11-2 and TRBJ1-2; 7 nucleotides match TRBD1. The CDR3 has 13 residues. Trimming at V came to 5 bases and at J to 5 bases, leaving 5 bases not matched to a gene. The germline CDR1 and CDR2 sequences are SGHAT and FQNNGV. CDR3 DNA: TGTGCCAGCAGCCATGGGACAGTATATGGCTACACCTTC. Its translation is CASSHGTVYGYTF.

The genes are TRBV25-1 and TRBJ2-1, with no clear D. The ends were cut back, 5 bases at V and 8 bases at J, with 10 bases in the middle. This CDR3 comprises 12 residues. From germline, CDR1 is MGHDK and CDR2 SYGVNS. The chain's CDR3 is CASSFDRDEQFF. The CDR3 DNA reads TGTGCCAGCAGTTTTGACCGGGATGAGCAGTTCTTC.

The chain recombines TRBV29-1 with TRBJ2-3; 10 nucleotides match TRBD2. J was trimmed by 2 bases and V by 4 bases; bases with no gene match: 6. Germline loops: CDR1 SQVTM, CDR2 ANQGSEA. The CDR3 totals 15 residues. CDR3: CSVGTSGALTDTQYF. For the CDR3, the DNA is TGCAGCGTTGGAACTAGCGGGGCACTCACAGATACGCAGTATTTT.

V gene TRBV5-5 combines with J gene TRBJ2-1; 9 positions agree with TRBD2. Germline values: CDR1 SGHKS, CDR2 YYEKEE (reference sequence). J gave up 10 bases and V 6 bases, and 11 bases lay outside the gene matches. The CDR3 runs to 14 residues. The CDR3 loop is CASTLGGGAVEQFF. The DNA for the CDR3 is TGTGCCAGCACCCTCGGCGGGGGGGCTGTGGAGCAGTTCTTC. Full variable domain (missing parts from reference TRBV5-5 and TRBJ2-1): DAGVTQSPTHLIKTRGQQVTLRCSPISGHKSVSWYQQVLGQGPQFIFQYYEKEERGRGNFPDRFSARQFPNYSSELNVNALLLGDSALYLCASTLGGGAVEQFFGPGTRLTVL.

This clonotype was observed a single time. Germline and junction disagree at one end, which may indicate a read error. The CDR3, as DNA: TGTGCCGGCAGTCGAGAACAGGGGGTAGCGAGAGAGCAGTACTTC. It codes for CAGSREQGVAREQYF. The chain uses TRBV7-9 and TRBJ2-5; 8 nucleotides line up with TRBD1. Germline-derived CDR1 and CDR2 are SEHNR and FQNEAQ (reference sequence). This CDR3 has 15 residues. The variable domain in full, with the rest retrieved from reference TRBV7-9 and TRBJ2-5, is DTGVSQNPRHKITKRGQNVTFRCDPISEHNRLYWYRQTLGQGPEFLTYFQNEAQLEKSRLLSDRFSAERPKGSFSTLEIQRTEQGDSAMYLCAGSREQGVAREQYFGPGTRLLVL.

This clonotype showed up just a few times. The CDR3 DNA is TGTGCCAGCAGCTCCAGGGGGGCAGATACGCAGTATTTT. It yields the protein CASSSRGADTQYF. The chain joins TRBV3-1 to TRBJ2-3; D possibly corresponds to TRBD1 (7 bases). V was cut by 5 bases and J by 4 bases, with 10 bases left in between. CDR1 and CDR2 (germline): LGHDT, YNNKEL (reference sequence). This CDR3 contains 13 residues.

V is TRBV7-2 and J is TRBJ1-5; possible D gene TRBD1, 5 bases. This CDR3 comprises 16 residues. Per the germline V gene, CDR1 is SGHTA and CDR2 is FQGNSA. V gave up 5 bases and J gave up 0 bases, with 14 bases separating them. The CDR3 sequence is CASSLHGTDSNQPQHF. In nucleotides, the CDR3 is TGTGCCAGCAGCCTCCATGGGACGGATAGCAATCAGCCCCAGCATTTT.

This clonotype was observed a few times. V gene TRBV14 combines with J gene TRBJ1-2, with 9 bases identical to TRBD1. The germline gives CDR1 SGHDN, CDR2 FVKESK. The CDR3 spans 15 residues. With V trimmed by 0 bases and J by 7 bases, 6 bases remained unmatched. Here the CDR3 reads CASSQEGQGRSGYTF. The CDR3 nucleotides are TGTGCCAGCAGCCAAGAGGGACAGGGAAGATCTGGCTACACCTTC. Together with reference TRBV14 and TRBJ1-2, the CDR3 gives the full variable domain: EAGVTQFPSHSVIEKGQTVTLRCDPISGHDNLYWYRRVMGKEIKFLLHFVKESKQDESGMPNNRFLAERTGGTYSTLKVQPAELEDSGVYFCASSQEGQGRSGYTFGSGTRLTVV.

The V gene is TRBV6-6, the J gene TRBJ2-3, with D hard to call. The CDR3 length is 14 residues. The germline V gene has CDR1 MNHNY and CDR2 SVGAGI (reference sequence). V lost 6 bases to trimming and J lost 1 base, with 11 bases between them. The CDR3 sequence is CASRPGARTDTQYF. The CDR3 DNA reads TGTGCCAGCAGACCCGGAGCCCGCACAGATACGCAGTATTTT.

This clonotype was counted only a few times. The chain employs TRBV12-3 or TRBV12-4 and TRBJ2-1; 10 bases fit TRBD1. The CDR3 loop spans 15 amino acids. The junction had 4 bases not matched to a gene; V was cut back by 3 bases and J by 5 bases. CDR3 nucleotide sequence: TGTGCCAGCAGTTTCTCCGGGACAGGGGACAATGAGCAGTTCTTC. Amino acid sequence: CASSFSGTGDNEQFF.

The CDR3 sequence is CASSLASRPSGLTETQYF. DNA of the CDR3: TGTGCCAGCAGCTTAGCTTCACGGCCTAGCGGGTTAACAGAGACCCAGTACTTC. V and J are TRBV11-2 and TRBJ2-5; 8 bases match TRBD2. The CDR3 spans 18 residues. Germline V gene data show CDR1 as SGHAT and CDR2 as FQNNGV. Trimming cost V 1 base and J 4 bases; bases outside gene matches: 14.

This clonotype was seen a few times. V usage is TRBV4-1 and J usage is TRBJ2-3; D unresolved. Germline-derived CDR1 and CDR2 are MGHRA and YSYEKL. Trimming cost V 0 bases and J 6 bases, with 7 bases left between them. The CDR3 extends over 13 amino acids. The CDR3 here is CASSQDLEDTQYF. CDR3 DNA sequence: TGCGCCAGCAGCCAAGATCTAGAGGATACGCAGTATTTT.

V usage is TRBV5-6 and J usage is TRBJ2-5; D remains ambiguous. Germline V gene sequence: CDR1 SGHDT, CDR2 YYEEEE. Trimming shortened V by 0 bases and J by 0 bases, and 9 bases separated the two germline ends. This CDR3 is built from 15 residues. The CDR3 protein is CASSLAEQYQETQYF. CDR3 nucleotides: TGTGCCAGCAGCTTGGCCGAACAATACCAAGAGACCCAGTACTTC.

For this clonotype: An end of the junction differs from the germline gene, which may be a read error. The rearrangement joins TRBV29-1 to TRBJ1-1; 8 bases fit TRBD1. This CDR3 is 14 amino acids long. Germline CDR1 and CDR2: SQVTM and ANQGSEA. CDR3 protein: CSVATGALNTKAFF. The CDR3 bases are TGCAGCGTTGCGACAGGGGCCCTGAACACTAAAGCTTTCTTT.

CDR3 sequence: CSARDGQGNTEAFF. CDR3 sequence (DNA): TGCAGTGCTAGAGATGGACAGGGGAACACTGAAGCTTTCTTT. This chain links TRBV20-1 with TRBJ1-1, with 8 bases fitting TRBD1. Germline lookup yields CDR1 DFQATT and CDR2 SNEGSKA (reference sequence). This CDR3 has 14 amino acids. Unmatched junction bases numbered 1, after V lost 0 bases and J lost 1 base.

This clonotype was seen a handful of times. The J gene is TRBJ2-5, the V gene TRBV12-3 or TRBV12-4, with TRBD2 identical over 7 bases. CDR3 length: 14 amino acids. V shed 3 bases, J shed 5 bases, and the junction held 6 bases outside the gene matches. CDR3 DNA sequence: TGTGCCAGCAGTTTCCAGGGAGGGAAGGAGACCCAGTACTTC. This translates into CASSFQGGKETQYF.

The chain has TRBV13 and TRBJ2-1; the D is unclear. This CDR3 region has 14 residues. Germline V gene sequence: CDR1 PRHDT, CDR2 FYEKMQ (reference sequence). Trimming stripped 1 base from V and 8 bases from J, with 12 bases between. CDR3: CASSLDGPSDEQFF. In DNA form, the CDR3 reads TGTGCCAGCAGCTTAGACGGTCCAAGCGATGAGCAGTTCTTC. Full variable domain (remainder filled in from reference TRBV13 and TRBJ2-1): AAGVIQSPRHLIKEKRETATLKCYPIPRHDTVYWYQQGPGQDPQFLISFYEKMQSDKGSIPDRFSAQQFSDYHSELNMSSLELGDSALYFCASSLDGPSDEQFFGPGTRLTVL.

The genes are TRBV20-1 and TRBJ2-1, with 13 bases identical to TRBD2. The CDR3 contains 13 residues. V lost 7 bases and J lost 5; bases outside the gene matches: 2. Germline V gene sequence: CDR1 DFQATT, CDR2 SNEGSKA (reference sequence). The CDR3 here is CSGGTSGDNEQFF. The CDR3 nucleotides read TGCAGTGGAGGGACTAGCGGGGACAATGAGCAGTTCTTC.

This clonotype was detected only a few times. This chain connects TRBV20-1 to TRBJ1-4; the D gene is possibly TRBD1 (5 bases). The CDR3 spans 12 residues. Germline V lookup: CDR1 DFQATT, CDR2 SNEGSKA (reference sequence). V lost 5 bases and J 5 bases, leaving 9 bases between the germline ends. CDR3 nucleotides: TGCAGTGCTCCGGGGGGGAATGAAAAACTGTTTTTT. Amino acids: CSAPGGNEKLFF.

This clonotype has only a few counts. V usage is TRBV4-1 and J usage is TRBJ2-3; no clear D. The germline V gene encodes CDR1 MGHRA and CDR2 YSYEKL. The V end was cut by 4 bases, the J end by 2 bases, with 7 bases between. This CDR3 has 13 residues. This CDR3 is CASSPPATDTQYF. As DNA, the CDR3 is TGCGCCAGCAGCCCACCGGCCACAGATACGCAGTATTTT.

This chain connects TRBV20-1 to TRBJ1-2, with a tentative D call TRBD1 (5 bases). The V gene's germline CDR1 is DFQATT and CDR2 SNEGSKA (reference sequence). Trimming pared 2 bases from V and 8 bases from J, leaving 27 bases between. CDR3 size: 17 residues. In DNA, the CDR3 is TGCAGTGCTAGATCCCCATTAAGGCCAGGGAGGAGGAAGGGCTACACCTTC. It codes for CSARSPLRPGRRKGYTF.